Below are 18 T cell receptor beta chains sequenced from a single sample in a study of T-cell memory formation after mild COVID-19. TCRdb reanalysed the 5' RACE reads using MiXCR and keeps one entry per CDR3 protein. This table holds about 440,000 distinct CDR3 sequences, around 19% found once. The sample taken for sequencing was PBMCs or a T cell subset sorted from them (not recorded which). The receptors here all came from an adult woman who had mild COVID-19 (a few samples of this study predate the infection). Cell type and time point are not known.

In this sample, this clonotype turned up a few times. This chain joins TRBV7-2 and TRBJ1-5; D not resolved. V lost 5 bases and J lost 2, with 4 bases in between. Germline V gene data show CDR1 as SGHTA and CDR2 as FQGNSA. This CDR3 is 12 amino acids long. The CDR3 reads CASSIRNQPQHF. The CDR3 DNA is TGTGCCAGCAGCATCCGCAATCAGCCCCAGCATTTT.

The V and J genes are TRBV6-5 and TRBJ1-2, with a weak D call TRBD1 (5 bases). CDR3 length: 18 amino acids. CDR1 and CDR2 (germline): MNHEY, SVGAGI. Trimming left V 6 bases short and J 1 base short, with 24 bases between. CDR3 sequence: CASRPPPGLRGSNYGYTF. CDR3 coding DNA: TGTGCCAGCAGGCCACCGCCAGGGCTTCGTGGCAGTAACTATGGCTACACCTTC.

This clonotype was seen a handful of times. The chain recombines TRBV7-9 with TRBJ1-1; D gene unclear. The V end was cut by 5 bases, the J end by 1 base, with 14 bases between. Germline V CDR1 and CDR2: SEHNR, FQNEAQ (reference sequence). This CDR3 has 15 residues. The CDR3 sequence: CASSRMSGGNTEAFF. As DNA, the CDR3 is TGTGCCAGCAGCCGCATGTCGGGAGGGAACACTGAAGCTTTCTTT.

This clonotype was counted between two and nine times. The rearrangement uses TRBV15 and TRBJ2-7; a possible D gene is TRBD2 (7 bases). Between the trimmed V and J ends, which lost 8 bases and 5 bases, there was a span of 19 bases. Per the germline V gene, CDR1 is LNHNV and CDR2 is YYDKDF (reference sequence). The CDR3 contains 14 residues. The CDR3 DNA is TGTGCCACCGTGTTAGGGGGAGGGGTCCACGAGCAGTACTTC. The encoded protein is CATVLGGGVHEQYF.

This clonotype was detected only a few times. The genes are TRBV15 and TRBJ2-2; 8 nucleotides align to TRBD1. Germline V gene sequence: CDR1 LNHNV, CDR2 YYDKDF (reference sequence). This CDR3 is built from 16 residues. V lost 0 bases to trimming and J lost 6 bases; unmatched junction nucleotides: 6. CDR3 residues: CATSRDLTGGPGELFF. The CDR3 region has the DNA TGTGCCACCAGCAGAGATCTCACAGGGGGACCCGGGGAGCTGTTTTTT. Full variable domain (missing parts from reference TRBV15 and TRBJ2-2): DAMVIQNPRYQVTQFGKPVTLSCSQTLNHNVMYWYQQKSSQAPKLLFHYYDKDFNNEADTPDNFQSRRPNTSFCFLDIRSPGLGDTAMYLCATSRDLTGGPGELFFGEGSRLTVL.

The table lists this clonotype with many counts. The V call is TRBV3-1, the J call TRBJ2-1; 16 bases are a match to TRBD2. CDR1 is LGHDT and CDR2 is YNNKEL in the germline V gene (reference sequence). V lost 1 base to trimming and J lost 4 bases; unmatched junction nucleotides: 4. The CDR3 length is 18 residues. CDR3 amino acids: CASSQVGLAGGKYNEQFF. DNA of the CDR3: TGTGCCAGCAGCCAAGTGGGACTAGCGGGAGGGAAATACAATGAGCAGTTCTTC.

Only a few counts were recorded for this clonotype. The rearrangement joins TRBV18 to TRBJ2-7; no clear D. Per germline, CDR1 KGHSH and CDR2 LQKENI. The CDR3 is made up of 13 amino acids. Trimming cost V 3 bases and J 5 bases, with 11 bases left between them. The CDR3 reads CASSPRQYDEQYF. CDR3 DNA: TGTGCCAGCTCACCCCGGCAGTACGACGAGCAGTACTTC. The full variable domain, with the rest looked up from reference TRBV18 and TRBJ2-7, is NAGVMQNPRHLVRRRGQEARLRCSPMKGHSHVYWYRQLPEEGLKFMVYLQKENIIDESGMPKERFSAEFPKEGPSILRIQQVVRGDSAAYFCASSPRQYDEQYFGPGTRLTVT.

This chain connects TRBV7-2 to TRBJ2-5, with TRBD2 identical over 9 bases. The germline V gene has CDR1 SGHTA and CDR2 FQGNSA. The CDR3 sequence is 14 residues long. V shed 6 bases and J 3 bases; nucleotides not matched to a gene: 5. In nucleotides, the CDR3 is TGTGCCAGCAGACAGGGACTAGCAGAAGAGACCCAGTACTTC. Residues: CASRQGLAEETQYF. Using reference TRBV7-2 and TRBJ2-5 for the parts outside the CDR3, the full variable domain is GAGVSQSPSNKVTEKGKDVELRCDPISGHTALYWYRQSLGQGLEFLIYFQGNSAPDKSGLPSDRFSAERTGGSVSTLTIQRTQQEDSAVYLCASRQGLAEETQYFGPGTRLLVL.

This clonotype was counted a few times. The V and J genes are TRBV12-3 or TRBV12-4 and TRBJ2-3, with TRBD2 matching 10 bases. CDR3 size: 15 residues. With V trimmed by 5 bases and J by 0 bases, 2 bases remained unmatched. CDR3 in DNA: TGTGCCAGCAGTAGCGGGAGGGGTAGCACAGATACGCAGTATTTT. Residues: CASSSGRGSTDTQYF.

There are many counts of this clonotype. The chain uses TRBV9 and TRBJ1-2; D call uncertain. V lost 3 bases and J 8 bases, leaving 14 bases between the germline ends. The V gene's germline CDR1 is SGDLS and CDR2 YYNGEE. The CDR3 runs to 13 residues. This chain's CDR3 is CASSADSLGGYTF. CDR3 in DNA: TGTGCCAGCAGCGCGGACTCCCTGGGGGGCTACACCTTC.

This clonotype was picked up a small number of times. This chain uses TRBV12-3 or TRBV12-4 with TRBJ2-5, with TRBD2 matching over 12 bases. The length of the CDR3 is 16 residues. The trim removed 6 bases at V and 5 bases at J, leaving 10 bases unmatched. Written as DNA, the CDR3 is TGTGCCAGCAGAGGGGCTGGGCTAGCGGGAGGGGAGACCCAGTACTTC. Its protein is CASRGAGLAGGETQYF.

The chain links TRBV20-1 to TRBJ1-2, with D maybe TRBD1 (5 bases). The CDR3 consists of 15 residues. Germline CDR1 is DFQATT and CDR2 is SNEGSKA (reference sequence). Trimming stripped 3 bases from V and 0 bases from J, with 14 bases between. CDR3 amino acids: CSARGAGVANYGYTF. The CDR3 DNA reads as TGCAGTGCTAGGGGTGCGGGGGTTGCTAACTATGGCTACACCTTC.

V and J are TRBV10-3 and TRBJ2-1; 7 bases align to TRBD2. This CDR3 spans 16 amino acids. CDR1 is ENHRY, CDR2 SYGVKD, per germline. Trimming removed 6 bases from V and 0 bases from J; junction bases left unmatched: 8. CDR3 bases: TGTGCCATCAGGGACTCCGGGGGGAGCTCCTACAATGAGCAGTTCTTC. The encoded protein is CAIRDSGGSSYNEQFF.

The sample holds one count of this clonotype. The chain carries TRBV24-1 and TRBJ2-7; the D gene is possibly TRBD2 (7 bases). There are 14 residues in the CDR3. Germline CDR1 reads KGHDR; CDR2 reads SFDVKD. V shed 7 bases and J shed 0 bases, with 12 bases lying between them. CDR3 sequence reads: CATSGGGRSYEQYF. The CDR3 DNA follows: TGTGCCACCAGCGGCGGGGGCCGCTCCTACGAGCAGTACTTC.

This clonotype was seen only a few times. The V and J genes are TRBV29-1 and TRBJ2-7, with TRBD1 matching 7 bases. This CDR3 spans 13 amino acids. With 6 bases clipped from V and 1 base from J, the junction kept 6 bases outside the gene matches. Looked up from germline, CDR1 is SQVTM and CDR2 is ANQGSEA. CDR3 region: CSVRRGYSYEQYF. DNA for the CDR3: TGCAGCGTCCGCAGGGGGTATTCCTACGAGCAGTACTTC.

The V and J genes are TRBV12-3 or TRBV12-4 and TRBJ2-3; maybe TRBD2 (6 bases). The V and J ends lost 6 bases and 2 bases respectively, with 12 bases between them. This CDR3 region has 14 residues. The CDR3 reads CASRSSGNTDTQYF. CDR3 sequence (DNA): TGTGCCAGCAGGAGTAGCGGTAACACAGATACGCAGTATTTT.

The chain combines TRBV10-3 with TRBJ2-3; D is unclear. Per the germline V gene, CDR1 is ENHRY and CDR2 is SYGVKD. Trimming pared 2 bases from V and 4 bases from J, leaving 13 bases between. The CDR3 has 15 amino acids. The CDR3 reads CAISEAVFGSDTQYF. The DNA of the CDR3 is TGTGCCATCAGTGAGGCAGTTTTCGGCTCAGATACGCAGTATTTT.

This clonotype turned up a few times. The V call is TRBV15, the J call TRBJ1-1, with 7 bases that match TRBD1. The CDR3 runs to 16 residues. Losses at the gene ends were 1 base for V and 1 base for J; bases not matched to a gene: 6. CDR1 is LNHNV, CDR2 YYDKDF, per germline (reference sequence). The CDR3: CATSRVRGRSNTEAFF. The CDR3 DNA sequence: TGTGCCACCAGCAGAGTGAGGGGGCGGTCGAACACTGAAGCTTTCTTT.